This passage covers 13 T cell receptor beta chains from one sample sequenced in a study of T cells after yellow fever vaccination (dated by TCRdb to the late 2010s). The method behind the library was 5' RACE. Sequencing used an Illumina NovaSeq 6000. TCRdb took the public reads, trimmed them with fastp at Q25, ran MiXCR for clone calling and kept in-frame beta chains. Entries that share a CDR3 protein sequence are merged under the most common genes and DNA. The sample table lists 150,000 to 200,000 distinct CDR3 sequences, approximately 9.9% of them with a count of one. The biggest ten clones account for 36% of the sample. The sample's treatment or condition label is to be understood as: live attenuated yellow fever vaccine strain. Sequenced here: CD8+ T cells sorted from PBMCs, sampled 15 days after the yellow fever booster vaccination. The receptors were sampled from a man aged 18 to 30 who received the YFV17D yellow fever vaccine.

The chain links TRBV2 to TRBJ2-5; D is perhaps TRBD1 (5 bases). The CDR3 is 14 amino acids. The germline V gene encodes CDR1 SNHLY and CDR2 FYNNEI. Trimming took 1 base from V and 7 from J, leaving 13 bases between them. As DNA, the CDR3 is TGTGCCAGCAGTGAAGGGGGCCGGTTGCGGACCCAGTACTTC. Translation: CASSEGGRLRTQYF.

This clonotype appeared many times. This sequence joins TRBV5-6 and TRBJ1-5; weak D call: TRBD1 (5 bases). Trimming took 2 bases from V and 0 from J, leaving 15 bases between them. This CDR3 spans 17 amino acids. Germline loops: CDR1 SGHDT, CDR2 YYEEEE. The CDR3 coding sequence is TGTGCCAGCAGCTTAACAAGGGGCGTCTATAGCAATCAGCCCCAGCATTTT. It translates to CASSLTRGVYSNQPQHF.

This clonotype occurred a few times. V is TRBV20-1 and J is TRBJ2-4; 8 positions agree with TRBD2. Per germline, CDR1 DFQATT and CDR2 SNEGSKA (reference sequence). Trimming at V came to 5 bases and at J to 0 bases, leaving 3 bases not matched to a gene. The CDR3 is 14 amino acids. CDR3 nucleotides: TGCAGTGCTCCGGGGGGGGTAGCCAAAAACATTCAGTACTTC. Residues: CSAPGGVAKNIQYF.

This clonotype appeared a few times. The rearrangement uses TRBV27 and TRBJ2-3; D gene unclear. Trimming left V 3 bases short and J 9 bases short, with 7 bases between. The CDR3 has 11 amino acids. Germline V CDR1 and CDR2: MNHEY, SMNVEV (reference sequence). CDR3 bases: TGTGCCAGCAGTTTTCCCCCGACGCAGTATTTT. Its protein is CASSFPPTQYF.

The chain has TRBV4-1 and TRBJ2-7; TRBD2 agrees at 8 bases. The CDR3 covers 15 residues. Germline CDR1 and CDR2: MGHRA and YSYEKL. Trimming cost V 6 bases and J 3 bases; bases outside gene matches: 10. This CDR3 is CASSLGRGVVYEQYF. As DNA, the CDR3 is TGCGCCAGCAGTCTCGGGAGGGGGGTGGTCTACGAGCAGTACTTC.

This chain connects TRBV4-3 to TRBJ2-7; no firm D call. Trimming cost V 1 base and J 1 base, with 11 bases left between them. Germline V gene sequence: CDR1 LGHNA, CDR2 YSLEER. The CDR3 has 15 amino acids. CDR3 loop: CASSQGPEISYEQYF. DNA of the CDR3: TGCGCCAGCAGCCAAGGGCCAGAAATATCCTACGAGCAGTACTTC.

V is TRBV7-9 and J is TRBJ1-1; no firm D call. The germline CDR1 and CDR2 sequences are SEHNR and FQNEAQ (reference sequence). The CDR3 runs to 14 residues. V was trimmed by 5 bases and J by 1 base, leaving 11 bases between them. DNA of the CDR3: TGTGCCAGCAGCGGCAAGGGTGAGAACACTGAAGCTTTCTTT. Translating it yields CASSGKGENTEAFF.

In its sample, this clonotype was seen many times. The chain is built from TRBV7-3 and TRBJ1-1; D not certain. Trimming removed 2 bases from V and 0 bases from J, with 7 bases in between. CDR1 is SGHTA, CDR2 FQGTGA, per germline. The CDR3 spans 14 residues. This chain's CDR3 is CASSLGTVNTEAFF. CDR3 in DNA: TGTGCCAGCAGCTTAGGTACAGTGAACACTGAAGCTTTCTTT.

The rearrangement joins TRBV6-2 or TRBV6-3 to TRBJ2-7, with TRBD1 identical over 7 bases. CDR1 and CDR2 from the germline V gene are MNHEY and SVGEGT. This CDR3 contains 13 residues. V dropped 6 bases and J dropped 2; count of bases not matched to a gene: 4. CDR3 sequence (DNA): TGTGCCAGCAGCCACAGGGGTGCCTACGAGCAGTACGTC. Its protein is CASSHRGAYEQYV.

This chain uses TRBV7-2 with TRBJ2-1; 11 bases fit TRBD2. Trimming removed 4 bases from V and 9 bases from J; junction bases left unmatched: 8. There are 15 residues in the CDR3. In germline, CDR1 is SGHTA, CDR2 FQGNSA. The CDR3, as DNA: TGTGCCAGCAGCTCTCTAGCGGGGGGCGGCGCTGAGCAGTTCTTC. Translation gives CASSSLAGGGAEQFF.

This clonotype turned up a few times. The CDR3 loop is CASSQEDGIEAFF. The CDR3 nucleotides read TGCGCCAGCAGCCAAGAGGATGGGATTGAAGCTTTCTTT. V gene TRBV4-1 combines with J gene TRBJ1-1; D is uncertain. V was trimmed by 0 bases and J by 7 bases, leaving 9 bases between them. The CDR3 is 13 amino acids. CDR1 and CDR2 (germline): MGHRA, YSYEKL.

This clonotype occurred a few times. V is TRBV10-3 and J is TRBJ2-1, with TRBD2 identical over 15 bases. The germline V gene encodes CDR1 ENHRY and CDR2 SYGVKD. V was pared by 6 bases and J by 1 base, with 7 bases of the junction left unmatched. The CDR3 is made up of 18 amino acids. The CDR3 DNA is TGTGCCATCAGGCCCGGGACTAGCGGGGGGATGTCCTACAATGAGCAGTTCTTC. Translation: CAIRPGTSGGMSYNEQFF.

CDR3 DNA sequence: TGCAGTGCTAGGGGACAGCTTACAACTAATGAAAAACTGTTTTTT. Protein sequence: CSARGQLTTNEKLFF. The rearrangement uses TRBV20-1 and TRBJ1-4, with 7 positions matching TRBD1. The CDR3 runs 15 residues. Germline V CDR1 and CDR2: DFQATT, SNEGSKA (reference sequence). After removal of 3 bases from V and 0 bases from J, the junction contained 4 bases not matched to a gene.